This passage covers 18 T cell receptor beta chains from one sample sequenced in a study of cytomegalovirus exposure and HLA in healthy donors. The PCR employed 60 Vbeta primers together with 13 Jbeta primers. Produced via immunoSEQ multiplex PCR; TCRdb's table is partial and in-frame only. The data hold 95,000 to 110,000 clones, with over 60% observed a single time. Sequenced material: PBMCs. The receptors come from a male donor in good health and CMV-seronegative.

The V call is TRBV4-1, the J call TRBJ2-5; 7 bases are a match to TRBD2. This CDR3 has 16 amino acids. J was trimmed by 0 bases and V by 4 bases; bases with no gene match: 8. Germline V gene data show CDR1 as MGHRA and CDR2 as YSYEKL. CDR3 sequence (DNA): TGCGCCAGCAGCCTGTCTCTAGCGGCCAACCAAGAGACCCAGTACTTC. Protein product: CASSLSLAANQETQYF.

The genes are TRBV11-2 and TRBJ2-5; 10 nucleotides align to TRBD1. The ends lost 9 bases at V and 3 bases at J; junction bases unmatched: 10. CDR3 length: 15 amino acids. Germline CDR1 SGHAT, CDR2 FQNNGV. Here the CDR3 DNA reads TGTGCCAGTGAAGCCGGGACAGGGGTCAAAGAGACCCAGTACTTC. Its translation: CASEAGTGVKETQYF.

The J gene is TRBJ2-5, the V gene TRBV5-1, with TRBD2 as a possible D gene (6 bases). The CDR3 runs to 15 residues. Germline V gene lookup returns CDR1 SGHRS and CDR2 YFSETQ. Trimming pared 2 bases from V and 1 base from J, leaving 12 bases between. The CDR3 region is CASSFGGVAQETQYF. Here the CDR3 DNA reads TGCGCCAGCAGCTTTGGCGGGGTAGCCCAAGAGACCCAGTACTTC.

This clone has more than one count but fewer than ten. The J gene is TRBJ1-1, the V gene TRBV29-1; TRBD1 might be the D (6 bases). CDR3 size: 12 residues. The germline V gene has CDR1 SQVTM and CDR2 ANQGSEA. Here the CDR3 reads CRCSGGGTEAFF. The CDR3, as DNA: TGCAGGTGTTCTGGGGGCGGCACTGAAGCTTTCTTT.

This clone was recorded only once. The V gene is TRBV30, the J gene TRBJ1-1; no firm D call. The ends were cut back, 6 bases at V and 1 base at J, with 12 bases in the middle. The CDR3 runs 13 residues. Germline V lookup: CDR1 GTSNPN, CDR2 SVGIG (reference sequence). The CDR3 nucleotides read TGTGCCTGTACCGCGTCCGAGAACACTGAAGCTTTCTTT. Amino acids: CACTASENTEAFF.

The V gene is TRBV7-9, the J gene TRBJ2-3; 8 bases line up with TRBD1. Germline V CDR1 and CDR2: SEHNR, FQNEAQ (reference sequence). Losses at the gene ends were 2 bases for V and 10 bases for J; bases not matched to a gene: 8. The length of the CDR3 is 14 residues. CDR3 nucleotide sequence: TGTGCCAGCAGCTTAAAGGACAGGGATACGTCGCAGTATTTT. It is translated as CASSLKDRDTSQYF.

The rearrangement links TRBV5-6 to TRBJ1-1; D call uncertain. CDR1 is SGHDT, CDR2 YYEEEE, per germline. This CDR3 spans 14 amino acids. Trimming shortened V by 0 bases and J by 10 bases, and 16 bases separated the two germline ends. CDR3 sequence: CASSLAGQRWLAFF. The CDR3 nucleotides are TGTGCCAGCAGCTTGGCGGGTCAGCGGTGGTTAGCTTTCTTT.

The chain joins TRBV27 to TRBJ1-2; TRBD1 agrees at 7 bases. The V segment lost 2 bases and the J segment 8 bases; nucleotides outside the gene matches: 5. Looked up from germline, CDR1 is MNHEY and CDR2 is SMNVEV (reference sequence). This CDR3 region has 13 residues. CDR3 DNA sequence: TGTGCCAGCAGTTTAACAGGGGCGTTGGGCTACACCTTC. It is translated as CASSLTGALGYTF.

The chain has TRBV4-1 and TRBJ1-2; 8 bases align to TRBD1. The CDR3 is made up of 19 amino acids. Germline CDR1 is MGHRA and CDR2 is YSYEKL. The trim removed 1 base at V and 3 bases at J, leaving 16 bases unmatched. CDR3: CASSQVLRTGRFVDYGYTF. The CDR3 DNA sequence: TGCGCCAGCAGCCAAGTTTTGAGGACAGGGAGATTCGTCGACTATGGCTACACCTTC.

This clone was picked up a small number of times. This chain joins TRBV6-1 and TRBJ2-1, with D possibly TRBD1 on 5 matching bases. From germline, CDR1 is MNHNS and CDR2 SASEGT. This CDR3 is built from 13 residues. V gave up 8 bases and J gave up 8 bases, with 16 bases separating them. CDR3 in amino acids: CASSRAQGDEQFF. Written as DNA, the CDR3 is TGTGCCAGCTCCCGGGCCCAAGGGGATGAGCAGTTCTTC.

Written as DNA, the CDR3 is TGTGCCAGCTCCACGGGACTAGTCGACGAGCAGTACTTC. It yields the protein CASSTGLVDEQYF. This rearrangement joins TRBV5-4 to TRBJ2-7; 8 positions agree with TRBD2. The CDR3 is made up of 13 amino acids. Germline V CDR1 and CDR2: SGHNT, YYREEE (reference sequence). The trim removed 7 bases at V and 5 bases at J, leaving 8 bases unmatched.

Only one count was recorded for this clone. V and J are TRBV19 and TRBJ1-2; tentatively, D is TRBD1 (5 bases). This CDR3 has 12 amino acids. Germline V gene sequence: CDR1 LNHDA, CDR2 SQIVND (reference sequence). Trimming shortened V by 5 bases and J by 2 bases, and 6 bases separated the two germline ends. The CDR3 sequence is CASSRGNYGYTF. Written as DNA, the CDR3 is TGTGCCAGTAGTCGGGGGAACTATGGCTACACCTTC.

This clone was seen only a few times. The chain has TRBV5-6 and TRBJ2-5, with 10 bases matching TRBD1. Germline CDR1 SGHDT, CDR2 YYEEEE. The CDR3 covers 14 residues. The V gene end was trimmed by 5 bases and the J gene end by 5 bases; junction bases not matched to a gene: 6. CDR3 DNA sequence: TGTGCCAGCAGTTGGGACAGGGGATGGGAGACCCAGTACTTC. Translating gives CASSWDRGWETQYF.

This chain connects TRBV5-8 to TRBJ2-1; 8 positions match TRBD2. CDR1 SGHTS and CDR2 YDEGEE come from the germline V gene. This CDR3 has 16 residues. J gave up 8 bases and V 0 bases, and 10 bases lay outside the gene matches. Written as DNA, the CDR3 is TGTGCCAGCAGCTTGGAGGGAAGCGGGAGCTCGGATGAGCAGTTCTTC. Protein product: CASSLEGSGSSDEQFF.

The rearrangement joins TRBV5-1 to TRBJ2-2; TRBD1 matches at 9 bases. The CDR3 sequence is 17 residues long. V was clipped by 4 bases and J by 5 bases; unmatched bases: 12. CDR1 and CDR2 from the germline V gene are SGHRS and YFSETQ. CDR3 residues: CASSDRAGTGSTGELFF. Here the CDR3 DNA reads TGCGCCAGCAGCGATCGCGCCGGGACAGGGTCAACCGGGGAGCTGTTTTTT.

The chain employs TRBV5-4 and TRBJ1-2; TRBD1 matches at 9 bases. CDR3 length: 14 residues. Germline V gene lookup returns CDR1 SGHNT and CDR2 YYREEE (reference sequence). Unmatched junction bases numbered 5, after V lost 3 bases and J lost 5 bases. The chain's CDR3 is CASSSGQGAYGYTF. The CDR3 nucleotides read TGTGCCAGCAGCTCGGGACAGGGCGCTTATGGCTACACCTTC.

The rearrangement joins TRBV5-4 to TRBJ2-7; 9 bases fit TRBD2. Trimming cost V 0 bases and J 4 bases; bases outside gene matches: 5. The germline CDR1 and CDR2 sequences are SGHNT and YYREEE (reference sequence). The CDR3 is 15 amino acids. The DNA of the CDR3 is TGTGCCAGCAGCTTGGACGCGGGAGGGCCGTACGAGCAGTACTTC. It translates to CASSLDAGGPYEQYF.

The rearrangement links TRBV6-1 to TRBJ2-5; D is undetermined. Judging by the DNA end, TRBJ2-7 fits better; the J call may be wrong. The CDR3 extends over 15 amino acids. Germline V gene sequence: CDR1 MNHNS, CDR2 SASEGT. CDR3 coding DNA: TGTGCCAGCAGTGGAAAGATTCCTCGCTCCTACGAGCAGTACTTC. Protein: CASSGKIPRSYEQYF.